This passage covers 6 T cell receptor beta chains from one sample sequenced in a study of long-term antiretroviral therapy in people with HIV. They ran version v3.0 of the immunoSEQ assay at survey level. Produced via immunoSEQ multiplex PCR; TCRdb's table is partial and in-frame only. Among tens of thousands of clones listed, roughly 83% were seen once. Material: unsorted PBMCs, obtained 1.2 years after starting antiretroviral therapy. The origin of the receptors is a woman between 40 and 50 years old with HIV.

A few counts support this clone. V and J are TRBV10-3 and TRBJ1-3, with TRBD1 as a possible D gene (5 bases). The CDR3 is 12 residues long. CDR1 is ENHRY and CDR2 is SYGVKD in the germline V gene. Trimming took 10 bases from V and 16 from J, leaving 23 bases between them. CDR3 residues: CATWGPSVFGYF. DNA of the CDR3: TGTGCCACCTGGGGACCATCGGTCTTCGGGTATTTT.

This clone turned up a few times. The rearrangement links TRBV4-3 to TRBJ2-4; 9 nucleotides agree with TRBD1. From germline, CDR1 is LGHNA and CDR2 YSLEER. The CDR3 runs 14 residues. The V gene end was trimmed by 3 bases and the J gene end by 8 bases; junction bases not matched to a gene: 5. CDR3 bases: TGCGCCAGCAGCCAGGGGGACAGGGCGGACATTCAGTACTTC. Its translation: CASSQGDRADIQYF.

This clone occurred once. This chain links TRBV27 with TRBJ2-3; 9 bases are shared with TRBD1. CDR1 is MNHEY and CDR2 is SMNVEV in the germline V gene (reference sequence). With V trimmed by 4 bases and J by 7 bases, 6 bases remained unmatched. This CDR3 contains 14 residues. This CDR3 reads CASSSGDRDNTQYF. The CDR3 nucleotides are TGTGCCAGCAGTTCCGGGGACAGGGATAATACGCAGTATTTT.

The CDR3 region has the DNA TGTGCCAGCTCACCACGGTTATCCTCCAGCCTCACTGAAGCTTTCTTT. It is translated as CASSPRLSSSLTEAFF. The chain recombines TRBV18 with TRBJ1-1; D ambiguous. The V end was cut by 1 base, the J end by 4 bases, with 16 bases between. The CDR3 spans 16 residues. From germline, CDR1 is KGHSH and CDR2 LQKENI.

V and J are TRBV6-4 and TRBJ2-5, with no clear D. Trimming cost V 4 bases and J 2 bases, with 14 bases left between them. From germline, CDR1 is MRHNA and CDR2 SNTAGT. CDR3 size: 15 residues. The CDR3 sequence: CASSALVSEQETQYF. The CDR3 DNA reads TGTGCCAGCAGTGCCCTCGTATCAGAACAAGAGACCCAGTACTTC.

The CDR3: CASSYYTTTGQETQYF. DNA of the CDR3: TGTGCCAGCAGTTACTATACCACCACCGGTCAAGAGACCCAGTACTTC. The chain couples TRBV6-6 to TRBJ2-5; D uncertain. With 1 base removed from V and 2 bases from J, the gap between germline ends came to 14 bases. CDR3 size: 16 residues. The V gene's germline CDR1 is MNHNY and CDR2 SVGAGI (reference sequence).